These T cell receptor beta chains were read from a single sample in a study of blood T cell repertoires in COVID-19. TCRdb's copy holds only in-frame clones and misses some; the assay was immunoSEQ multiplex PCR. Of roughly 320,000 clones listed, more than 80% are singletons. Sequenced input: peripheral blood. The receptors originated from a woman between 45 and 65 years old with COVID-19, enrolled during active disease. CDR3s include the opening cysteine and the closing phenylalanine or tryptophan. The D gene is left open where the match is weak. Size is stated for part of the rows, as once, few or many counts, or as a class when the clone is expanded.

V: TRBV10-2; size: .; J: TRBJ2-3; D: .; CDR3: CASSIPDYLSTDTQYF; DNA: TGCGCCAGCAGTATCCCAGACTACCTTAGCACAGATACGCAGTATTTT
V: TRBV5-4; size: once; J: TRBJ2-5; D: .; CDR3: CASSLAFAKETQYF; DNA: TGTGCCAGCAGCCTGGCCTTTGCGAAAGAGACCCAGTACTTC
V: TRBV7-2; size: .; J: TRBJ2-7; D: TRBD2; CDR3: CASSLGLAGSYEQYF; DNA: TGTGCCAGCAGCTTAGGTCTAGCGGGTTCCTACGAGCAGTACTTC
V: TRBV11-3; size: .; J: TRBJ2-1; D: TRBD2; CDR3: CASSLIYWGTSGGNEQFF; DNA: TGTGCCAGCAGCTTAATTTATTGGGGGACTAGCGGGGGCAATGAGCAGTTCTTC
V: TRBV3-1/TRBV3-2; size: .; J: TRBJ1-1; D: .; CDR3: CASSPKQGPFFRAFF; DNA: TGTGCCAGCAGCCCAAAACAGGGACCATTCTTTAGAGCTTTCTTT
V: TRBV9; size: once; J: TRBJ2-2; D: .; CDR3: CASSVSTPIWRGNTGELFF; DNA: TGTGCCAGCAGCGTATCAACCCCGATCTGGCGGGGGAACACCGGGGAGCTGTTTTTT
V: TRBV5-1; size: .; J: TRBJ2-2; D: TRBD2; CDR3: CASSSIPRLAGDPTELFF; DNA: TGCGCCAGCAGCTCTATCCCTAGACTAGCGGGAGACCCCACGGAGCTGTTTTTT
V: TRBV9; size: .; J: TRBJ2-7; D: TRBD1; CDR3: CASSVALGQDPYEQYF; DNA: TGTGCCAGCAGCGTAGCTCTAGGACAGGATCCCTACGAGCAGTACTTC
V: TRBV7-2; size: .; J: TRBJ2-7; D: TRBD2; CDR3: CASRSSGRGVYEQYF; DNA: TGTGCCAGCAGATCTAGCGGGAGGGGGGTTTACGAGCAGTACTTC
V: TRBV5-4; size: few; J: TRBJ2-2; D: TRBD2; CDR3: CASSLPSGRTGELFF; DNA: TGTGCCAGCAGCTTACCTAGCGGGAGAACCGGGGAGCTGTTTTTT
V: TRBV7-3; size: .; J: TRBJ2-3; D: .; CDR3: CASSLTPRTSSGEKGTDTQYF; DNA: TGTGCCAGCAGCTTGACCCCCAGGACTAGTTCAGGGGAGAAAGGGACAGATACGCAGTATTTT
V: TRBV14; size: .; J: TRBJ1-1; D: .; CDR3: CASSQVGGAEAFF; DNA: TGTGCCAGCAGCCAAGTTGGGGGGGCTGAAGCTTTCTTT
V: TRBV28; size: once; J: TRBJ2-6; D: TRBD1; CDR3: CASSPGQGSGANVLTF; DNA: TGTGCCAGCTCACCGGGACAGGGATCTGGGGCCAACGTCCTGACTTTC
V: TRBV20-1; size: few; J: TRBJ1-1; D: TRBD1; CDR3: CSASEGAWSTEAFF; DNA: TGCAGTGCTAGTGAGGGGGCGTGGAGCACTGAAGCTTTCTTT
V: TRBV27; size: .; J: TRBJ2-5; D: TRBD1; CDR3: CASSPLNRGQGRETQYF; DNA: TGTGCCAGCAGCCCTTTAAACAGGGGCCAAGGCCGTGAGACCCAGTACTTC
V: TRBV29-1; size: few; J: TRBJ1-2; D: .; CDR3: CSASGAKGYGYTF; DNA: TGCAGCGCATCGGGAGCTAAGGGGTATGGCTACACCTTC
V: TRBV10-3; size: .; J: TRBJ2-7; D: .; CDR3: CAISGRDKSSYEQYF; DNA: TGTGCCATCAGTGGCCGGGACAAGAGCTCCTACGAGCAGTACTTC
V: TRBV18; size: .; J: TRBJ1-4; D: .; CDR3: CASSEGQNEKLFF; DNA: TGTGCCAGCTCCGAAGGACAGAATGAAAAACTGTTTTTT
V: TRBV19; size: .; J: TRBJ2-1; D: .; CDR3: CASSIDQGNRNEQFF; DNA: TGTGCCAGTAGTATAGATCAGGGGAACCGGAATGAGCAGTTCTTC
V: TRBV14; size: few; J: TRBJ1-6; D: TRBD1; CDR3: CASSLRSGQGNSPLHF; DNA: TGTGCCAGCAGCCTACGGTCGGGACAGGGGAATTCACCCCTCCACTTT
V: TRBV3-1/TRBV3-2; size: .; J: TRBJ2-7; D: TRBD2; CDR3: CASSPRSRLAGPYEQYF; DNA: TGTGCCAGCAGCCCACGGAGTCGACTAGCGGGGCCCTACGAGCAGTACTTC
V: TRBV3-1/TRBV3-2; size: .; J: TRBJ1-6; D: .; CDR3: CASSQTYYPRSPLHF; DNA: TGTGCCAGCAGCCAGACTTACTATCCGAGGTCGCCCCTCCACTTT
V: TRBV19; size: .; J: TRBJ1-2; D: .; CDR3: CASSIGSNLRSGYTF; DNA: TGTGCCAGTAGTATAGGTTCAAATCTGCGGTCTGGCTACACCTTC
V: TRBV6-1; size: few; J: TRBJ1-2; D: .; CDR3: CASSESPNYGYTF; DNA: TGTGCCAGCAGTGAATCTCCCAACTATGGCTACACCTTC
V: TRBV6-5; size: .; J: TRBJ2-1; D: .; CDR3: CASSYSAVGRGAQFF; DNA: TGTGCCAGCAGTTACTCGGCGGTTGGGAGGGGGGCCCAGTTCTTC
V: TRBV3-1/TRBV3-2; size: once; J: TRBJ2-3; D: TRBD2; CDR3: CASSQDLVAGADTQYF; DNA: TGTGCCAGCAGCCAAGATCTGGTAGCGGGAGCAGATACGCAGTATTTT
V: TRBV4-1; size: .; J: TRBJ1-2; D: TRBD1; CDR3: CASSQSRGQTNYGYTF; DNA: TGCGCCAGCAGCCAATCCAGGGGACAGACTAACTATGGCTACACCTTC
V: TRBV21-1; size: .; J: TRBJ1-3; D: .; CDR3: CASSKIWTIRSNTIYF; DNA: TGTGCCAGCAGCAAAATATGGACTATTAGGTCGAACACCATATATTTT
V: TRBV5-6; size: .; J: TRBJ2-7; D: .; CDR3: CASRTLQGYEQYF; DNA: TGTGCCAGCAGGACCCTACAGGGTTACGAGCAGTACTTC
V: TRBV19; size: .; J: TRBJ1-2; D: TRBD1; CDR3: CASSRQGSYGYTF; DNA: TGTGCCAGTAGCCGACAGGGGAGCTATGGCTACACCTTC
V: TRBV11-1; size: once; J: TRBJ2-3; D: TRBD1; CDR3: CASSLGQGRLDTQYF; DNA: TGTGCCAGCAGCTTAGGACAGGGGAGATTAGATACGCAGTATTTT
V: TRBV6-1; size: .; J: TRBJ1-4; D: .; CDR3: CASSDARAPNEKLFF; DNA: TGTGCCAGCAGTGACGCCAGGGCCCCTAATGAAAAACTGTTTTTT
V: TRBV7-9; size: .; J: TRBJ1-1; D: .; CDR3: CASSLRRGTEAFF; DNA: TGTGCCAGCAGCTTAAGACGGGGAACAGAAGCTTTCTTT
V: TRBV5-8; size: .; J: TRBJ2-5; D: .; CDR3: CASPEGPRETQYF; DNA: TGTGCCAGCCCTGAGGGCCCCAGGGAGACCCAGTACTTC
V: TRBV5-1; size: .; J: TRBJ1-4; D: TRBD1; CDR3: CASSPGQLTLATNEKLFF; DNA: TGCGCCAGCAGCCCGGGACAGTTAACCCTTGCTACTAATGAAAAACTGTTTTTT
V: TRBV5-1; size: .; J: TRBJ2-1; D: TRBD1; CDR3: CASSSGQGLYNEQFF; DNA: TGCGCCAGCAGCTCCGGACAGGGACTTTACAATGAGCAGTTCTTC
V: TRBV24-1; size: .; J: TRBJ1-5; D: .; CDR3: CATRGTGGNQPQHF; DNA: TGTGCCACCAGGGGTACGGGGGGGAATCAGCCCCAGCATTTT
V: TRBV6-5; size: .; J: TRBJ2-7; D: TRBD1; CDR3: CASRTHNRDRVDF; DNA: TGTGCCAGCAGGACCCATAACCGGGACAGGGTGGACTTC
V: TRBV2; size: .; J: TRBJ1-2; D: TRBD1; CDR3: CASAPGGRAYGYTF; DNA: TGTGCCAGCGCTCCAGGGGGTCGGGCCTATGGCTACACCTTC
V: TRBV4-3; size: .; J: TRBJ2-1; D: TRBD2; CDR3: CASSQGQPSEREGLNEQFF; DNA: TGCGCCAGCAGCCAAGGCCAACCATCCGAGCGGGAGGGCCTGAATGAGCAGTTCTTC
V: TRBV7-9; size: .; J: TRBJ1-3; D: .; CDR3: CASSRLGGNTIYF; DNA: TGTGCCAGCAGCCGACTTGGAGGAAACACCATATATTTT
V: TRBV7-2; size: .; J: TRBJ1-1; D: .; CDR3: CASSLDGWGTNTEAFF; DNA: TGTGCCAGCAGCTTAGATGGGTGGGGGACAAACACTGAAGCTTTCTTT
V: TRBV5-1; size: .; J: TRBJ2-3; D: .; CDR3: CASSLGQPQITDTQYF; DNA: TGCGCCAGCAGCTTGGGACAGCCCCAGATCACAGATACGCAGTATTTT